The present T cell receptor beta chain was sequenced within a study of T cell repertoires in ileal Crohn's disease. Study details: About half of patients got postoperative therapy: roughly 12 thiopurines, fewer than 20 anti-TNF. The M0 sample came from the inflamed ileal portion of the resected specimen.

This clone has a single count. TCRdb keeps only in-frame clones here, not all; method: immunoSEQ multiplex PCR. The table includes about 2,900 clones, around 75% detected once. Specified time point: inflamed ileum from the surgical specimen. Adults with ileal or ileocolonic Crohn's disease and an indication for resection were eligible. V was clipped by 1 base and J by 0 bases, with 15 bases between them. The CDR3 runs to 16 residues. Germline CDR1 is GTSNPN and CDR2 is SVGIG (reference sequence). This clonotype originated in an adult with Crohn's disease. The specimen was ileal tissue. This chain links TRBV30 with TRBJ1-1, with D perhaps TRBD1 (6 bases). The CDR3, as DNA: TGTGCCTGGAGTGACCCAGCTCAGGGGATGAACACTGAAGCTTTCTTT. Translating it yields CAWSDPAQGMNTEAFF.